This TCR beta chain was found in a study of T cells in Graves' hyperthyroidism and ophthalmopathy (dated by TCRdb to between 2018 and 2021). In terms of the full investigation: Peripheral blood samples were taken at the time of initial diagnosis, prior to any treatment. A discovery cohort of roughly 100 patients, roughly 43 with Graves' ophthalmopathy and approximately 60 with stable Graves' hyperthyroidism, was used to find distinguishing TCR V-J signatures. Whether ophthalmopathy could be predicted prospectively was tested in an independent validation cohort made up of about 18 hyperthyroidism patients plus 17 patients who later progressed to ophthalmopathy. The roughly 94 discovery patients were randomly divided into training and test sets at a 7:3 ratio. In addition, the study compared T-cell repertoires in thyroid tissue and in blood from about six Graves' hyperthyroidism patients. After sampling, hyperthyroidism patients received methimazole starting at 30 mg daily, and ophthalmopathy patients received high-dose intravenous methylprednisolone. According to the paper, TCR Vbeta CDR3 sequencing was carried out on 135 peripheral blood samples, which came from fewer than 50 ophthalmopathy, approximately 72 hyperthyroidism and approximately 17 progressor patients.

TCR beta CDR3 regions were amplified from RNA transcripts. The TCR CDR3 was subjected to a first round of RT-PCR using the HTBI primer set and the Qiagen OneStep RT-PCR kit. Libraries were constructed in a second round of multiplex PCR, after which size selection and purification were carried out. Libraries were sequenced paired-end with 100 bp reads on an Illumina HiSeq2000. Per the original workflow: SOAPnuke was used to process the raw data, with reads discarded if the reads contained adapters or uncalled bases, had a mean Phred below 15, or lacked an exact constant-primer or identifier match. COPE v1.2.5 was used to merge the high-quality paired reads, and each unique nucleotide sequence was defined as a clonotype. Clonotypes were aligned to IMGT TRBV, TRBD and TRBJ reference segments using MiTCR v1.1. The analysis included only V-J combinations with a frequency above 0.0001, which together covered more than 99% of the repertoires. The TCS score was defined as F50 (clonal expansion) divided by E x V (chaos), with BLOSUM62-based TCRdist calculated between CDR3 peptides within each V-J. Welch's t-statistics and random forest reduced 450 to 600 V-J features to 10 to 15, which were used in a naive Bayes classifier (R e1071). TCRdb's own reprocessing of the public reads used fastp at Q25 and MiXCR and kept productive beta chains. Identical CDR3 protein sequences are pooled into one entry, listed with their most common genes and DNA. TCRdb's processing, not the authors', yielded these V and J calls. This sample lists some 300,000 distinct CDR3 sequences; about an eighth were detected once. The top ten clones comprise almost 8% of the sample.

The germline V gene yields KGHSH for CDR1 and LQKENI for CDR2. Spanning cysteine to phenylalanine, the CDR3 consists of 13 amino acids. Of all the DNA, just the CDR3 is kept, 39 bases in frame from base 1. Trimming removed 6 bases from V and 7 bases from J, leaving 15 bases between the germline ends. Hyperthyroidism patients were newly diagnosed, had a disease duration of under 2 months, and were aged 18 to 65 years. Exclusion was applied to patients with uncontrolled infections, other autoimmune diseases, pregnancy or lactation. Diagnoses were based on clinical symptoms, serum thyroxine and TRAb, thyroid ultrasound and orbital computed tomography. For progressor patients, blood was drawn at the first diagnosis of hyperthyroidism, before any ophthalmopathy symptoms had appeared. PBMCs were isolated from around 10 ml of fresh peripheral blood by Ficoll-Paque density gradient centrifugation. Patients classed as progressors first received a Graves' hyperthyroidism diagnosis and then went on to develop ophthalmopathy during follow-up. Total RNA was extracted with Trizol reagent, and quality was checked on an Agilent 2100 Bioanalyzer.

On this clonotype: The antigen it binds to is not known. No much larger clonotype is one base removed from it; base qualities were not supplied.

The full study reports these points: Sample size was not statistically predetermined, and investigators were not blinded to group allocation. Most expanded thyroid clonotypes (frequency above 0.001) were also detected in blood, a finding suggesting that blood repertoires may reflect thyroid immune responses. During validation, the model predicted progression to ophthalmopathy a median of approximately 7 months ahead of onset, with around 71% sensitivity and 72.22% specificity. A 13 V-J signature model separated ophthalmopathy from stable hyperthyroidism, with around 90% sensitivity and 81.08% specificity in cross-validation and 80%/75% in testing.

The sequence links TRBV18 to TRBJ2-5, with TRBD2 as a weak D call on 7 bases. The clonotype comes from a woman aged 25 to 39 with Graves' hyperthyroidism that later progressed to Graves' ophthalmopathy. The sample comprised blood. The nucleotide sequence is given as TGTGCCAGCTCCCTCGGAGGGGGGGGGACCCAGTACTTC. It specifies CASSLGGGGTQYF. With the rest looked up from the reference TRBV18 and TRBJ2-5 genes rather than sequenced, the full variable domain is NAGVMQNPRHLVRRRGQEARLRCSPMKGHSHVYWYRQLPEEGLKFMVYLQKENIIDESGMPKERFSAEFPKEGPSILRIQQVVRGDSAAYFCASSLGGGGTQYFGPGTRLLVL.